A single sample gave rise to the 25 T cell receptor beta chains below, sequenced in a study of T cell changes during pregnancy in multiple sclerosis. Sequencing used immunoSEQ multiplex PCR; TCRdb keeps in-frame clones, though not all of them. The sample has roughly 84,000 clones; 85% to 95% are singletons. The sample in question was peripheral blood, obtained in the third trimester of pregnancy. The receptors originated from a female donor in good health, enrolled as a control in a pregnancy study.

This sequence joins TRBV14 and TRBJ2-1; 8 bases are a match to TRBD1. CDR3 size: 21 residues. Germline V gene data show CDR1 as SGHDN and CDR2 as FVKESK. V trimming: 6 bases; J trimming: 7 bases; junction bases outside the gene matches: 29. Here the CDR3 reads CASSPPTVPNPSGGAPNEQFF. The CDR3, as DNA: TGTGCCAGCAGTCCACCTACCGTACCCAACCCTTCAGGGGGCGCACCAAATGAGCAGTTCTTC.

This chain links TRBV27 with TRBJ1-2; D remains ambiguous. The CDR3 totals 11 residues. The V end lost 6 bases, the J end lost 5 bases, and 7 bases lay between the germline ends. The germline CDR1 and CDR2 sequences are MNHEY and SMNVEV (reference sequence). The DNA for the CDR3 is TGTGCCAGCAGCCCTATTTATGGCTACACCTTC. Translation gives CASSPIYGYTF.

This clone came up a few times. The chain combines TRBV29-1 with TRBJ2-7; possible D gene TRBD1, 6 bases. Germline V gives CDR1 SQVTM, CDR2 ANQGSEA. The CDR3 spans 16 residues. Trimming cost V 6 bases and J 2 bases, with 23 bases left between them. The CDR3 reads CSVLSGSGTSPYEQYF. The CDR3 DNA sequence: TGCAGCGTCTTATCCGGGTCGGGGACATCCCCCTACGAGCAGTACTTC.

The chain carries TRBV15 and TRBJ1-2; TRBD1 matches 10 bases. V was pared by 9 bases and J by 4 bases, with 8 bases of the junction left unmatched. The CDR3 spans 14 residues. Germline CDR1 is LNHNV and CDR2 is YYDKDF (reference sequence). CDR3 residues: CATQTGTGAYGYTF. CDR3 sequence (DNA): TGTGCCACTCAAACGGGGACAGGGGCCTATGGCTACACCTTC.

This sequence joins TRBV6-6 and TRBJ1-2, with 9 bases lining up with TRBD1. Looked up from germline, CDR1 is MNHNY and CDR2 is SVGAGI (reference sequence). CDR3 length: 15 residues. The J segment lost 5 bases and the V segment lost 5 bases, leaving 9 bases of the junction unmatched. CDR3 coding DNA: TGTGCCAGCAGTAAGGGACAGGGACCGATTTATGGCTACACCTTC. This gives the protein CASSKGQGPIYGYTF.

This rearrangement joins TRBV19 to TRBJ1-1; the D is unclear. Germline loops: CDR1 LNHDA, CDR2 SQIVND (reference sequence). The CDR3 has 13 amino acids. V was trimmed by 4 bases and J by 1 base, leaving 7 bases between them. In DNA, the CDR3 is TGTGCCAGTAGTACAACAAAGAACACTGAAGCTTTCTTT. Translated, it gives CASSTTKNTEAFF.

V usage is TRBV15 and J usage is TRBJ2-1, with D perhaps matching TRBD1 (5 bases). Germline loops: CDR1 LNHNV, CDR2 YYDKDF (reference sequence). CDR3 length equals 15 residues. V gave up 3 bases and J gave up 2 bases, with 11 bases separating them. This CDR3 is CATSRDTAAYNEQFF. The DNA of the CDR3 is TGTGCCACCAGCAGGGACACGGCCGCCTACAATGAGCAGTTCTTC.

This chain links TRBV12-5 with TRBJ2-4, with 7 bases lining up with TRBD1. V trimming: 6 bases; J trimming: 2 bases; junction bases outside the gene matches: 19. The CDR3 loop spans 19 amino acids. The germline CDR1 and CDR2 sequences are LGHNT and FRNRAP. The CDR3: CASGPQGSIIPGPKNIQYF. CDR3 coding DNA: TGTGCTAGTGGCCCACAGGGGTCGATCATCCCCGGGCCCAAAAACATTCAGTACTTC.

The chain couples TRBV5-5 to TRBJ2-7; 7 bases line up with TRBD1. In germline, CDR1 is SGHKS, CDR2 YYEKEE (reference sequence). Trimming at V came to 0 bases and at J to 6 bases, leaving 3 bases not matched to a gene. The CDR3 loop spans 13 amino acids. This chain's CDR3 is CASSLAGTAEQYF. DNA of the CDR3: TGTGCCAGCAGCTTGGCGGGGACAGCCGAGCAGTACTTC.

V gene TRBV6-5 combines with J gene TRBJ1-2; D gene ambiguous. This CDR3 has 14 residues. Per the germline V gene, CDR1 is MNHEY and CDR2 is SVGAGI. V was clipped by 10 bases and J by 4 bases, with 19 bases between them. Here the CDR3 DNA reads TGTGCCACCAGAAGCATGGGCATAATCTATGGCTACACCTTC. Translation: CATRSMGIIYGYTF.

J is TRBJ2-7 and V is TRBV12-2; the D segment call TRBD2 is taken from the table without a DNA check. TRBV12-2 is reported as a pseudogene. CDR3 length: 16 residues. The CDR3 region is CASRAQSGSRQYEQYF. The CDR3 DNA is TGTGCAAGTCGCGCCCAAAGCGGGAGTCGGCAGTACGAGCAGTACTTC.

J is TRBJ2-7 and V is TRBV13; D is ambiguous. V lost 5 bases, J lost 2 bases, and 19 bases lay in between. There are 16 residues in the CDR3. Germline V gene sequence: CDR1 PRHDT, CDR2 FYEKMQ (reference sequence). The CDR3 DNA reads as TGTGCCAGCAGCCCACCGCTGCCTTCCGAGACCTACGAGCAGTACTTC. It specifies CASSPPLPSETYEQYF.

The chain employs TRBV2 and TRBJ2-3, with 9 bases identical to TRBD2. Trimming removed 4 bases from V and 3 bases from J; junction bases left unmatched: 8. Germline V gene data show CDR1 as SNHLY and CDR2 as FYNNEI. The CDR3 has 16 residues. CDR3 sequence: CASSVGGSGSTDTQYF. The CDR3 coding sequence is TGTGCCAGCAGTGTAGGTGGTAGCGGGAGTACAGATACGCAGTATTTT.

This rearrangement joins TRBV6-1 to TRBJ2-1; 16 bases map to TRBD2. The CDR3 runs to 15 residues. J was trimmed by 15 bases and V by 2 bases; bases with no gene match: 7. The germline gives CDR1 MNHNS, CDR2 SASEGT. CDR3 sequence: CASSETGTSGRGAFF. CDR3 coding DNA: TGTGCCAGCAGTGAAACCGGGACTAGCGGGAGGGGTGCGTTCTTC.

The chain joins TRBV7-7 to TRBJ2-3; 7 bases fit TRBD2. Germline V CDR1 and CDR2: SSHAT, FNYEAQ (reference sequence). The CDR3 runs 14 residues. V lost 5 bases and J lost 3; bases outside the gene matches: 5. The CDR3 here is CASSPPGLTDTQYF. The CDR3 nucleotides read TGTGCCAGCAGCCCCCCGGGACTAACAGATACGCAGTATTTT.

The J gene is TRBJ2-2, the V gene TRBV7-9; 7 bases line up with TRBD1. The CDR3 spans 17 residues. Germline CDR1 is SEHNR and CDR2 is FQNEAQ (reference sequence). The V gene end was trimmed by 5 bases and the J gene end by 0 bases; junction bases not matched to a gene: 9. CDR3 coding DNA: TGTGCCAGCAGCCCGATCCGAGGGGGCGCGAACACCGGGGAGCTGTTTTTT. Its protein is CASSPIRGGANTGELFF.

The chain links TRBV10-3 to TRBJ2-5; 8 bases line up with TRBD1. Germline V gives CDR1 ENHRY, CDR2 SYGVKD. The V gene end was trimmed by 3 bases and the J gene end by 5 bases; junction bases not matched to a gene: 11. The CDR3 extends over 16 amino acids. CDR3 nucleotides: TGTGCCATCAGTGACGACAGGGGTGGGATCGGGGAGACCCAGTACTTC. Its protein product is CAISDDRGGIGETQYF.

The chain joins TRBV11-2 to TRBJ2-1; TRBD2 matches at 8 bases. CDR1 and CDR2 (germline): SGHAT, FQNNGV. J was trimmed by 5 bases and V by 7 bases; bases with no gene match: 7. The length of the CDR3 is 14 residues. Here the CDR3 DNA reads TGTGCCAGCAACCCGGGACTAGGCAACAATGAGCAGTTCTTC. Amino acid sequence: CASNPGLGNNEQFF. Looking up the rest from reference TRBV11-2 and TRBJ2-1 gives the full variable domain: EAGVAQSPRYKIIEKRQSVAFWCNPISGHATLYWYQQILGQGPKLLIQFQNNGVVDDSQLPKDRFSAERLKGVDSTLKIQPAKLEDSAVYLCASNPGLGNNEQFFGPGTRLTVL.

The chain has TRBV2 and TRBJ1-1, with a tentative D call TRBD1 (5 bases). The CDR3 spans 17 residues. Trimming removed 6 bases from V and 1 base from J, with 21 bases in between. Germline V gene data show CDR1 as SNHLY and CDR2 as FYNNEI. The chain's CDR3 is CASRVASVWRGNTEAFF. The DNA for the CDR3 is TGTGCCAGCAGAGTCGCCTCTGTGTGGAGGGGGAACACTGAAGCTTTCTTT.

The rearrangement joins TRBV5-1 to TRBJ2-3; D remains ambiguous. Trimming removed 0 bases from V and 0 bases from J, with 11 bases in between. The germline CDR1 and CDR2 sequences are SGHRS and YFSETQ. There are 16 residues in the CDR3. In DNA form, the CDR3 reads TGCGCCAGCAGCTTGGCCCGCGAGTCGAGCACAGATACGCAGTATTTT. This sequence encodes CASSLARESSTDTQYF.

The J gene is TRBJ2-7, the V gene TRBV11-1, with TRBD2 as a possible D gene (8 bases). The ends were cut back, 5 bases at V and 5 bases at J, with 25 bases in the middle. The length of the CDR3 is 17 residues. Germline loops: CDR1 SGHAT, CDR2 FQDESV (reference sequence). This CDR3 is CASSRGGLGRDSHEQYF. The CDR3 nucleotides read TGTGCCAGCAGCCGCGGGGGGTTAGGGCGGGACAGCCACGAGCAGTACTTC.

The CDR3 nucleotides are TGTGCCAGCAGCTTGATGCCGGACACTGAAGCTTTCTTT. The encoded protein is CASSLMPDTEAFF. The chain links TRBV7-9 to TRBJ1-1; D uncertain. The CDR3 loop spans 13 amino acids. V lost 3 bases, J lost 3 bases, and 8 bases lay in between. Per germline, CDR1 SEHNR and CDR2 FQNEAQ (reference sequence).

The chain has TRBV27 and TRBJ2-3; 13 nucleotides agree with TRBD2. After removal of 6 bases from V and 4 bases from J, the junction contained 4 bases not matched to a gene. Germline CDR1 is MNHEY and CDR2 is SMNVEV (reference sequence). CDR3 length equals 15 residues. CDR3 DNA: TGTGCCAGCAGACCCGGACTAGCGGGAGCAGATACGCAGTATTTT. Its protein is CASRPGLAGADTQYF.

This chain uses TRBV5-1 with TRBJ1-4; tentative D call: TRBD1 (5 bases). Germline V lookup: CDR1 SGHRS, CDR2 YFSETQ. The CDR3 extends over 15 amino acids. V lost 2 bases and J 7 bases, leaving 15 bases between the germline ends. The CDR3 DNA reads as TGCGCCAGCAGCTTCCGACAGTTAGGTGGTGAAAAACTGTTTTTT. Amino acid sequence: CASSFRQLGGEKLFF.

The genes are TRBV21-1 and TRBJ2-7; the tabulated D call, TRBD2, remains unverified against the DNA. TRBV21-1 is reported as a pseudogene. The length of the CDR3 is 14 residues. The CDR3 loop reads CASSKAGVFYEQYF. DNA for the CDR3: TGTGCCAGCAGCAAAGCGGGAGTTTTCTACGAGCAGTACTTC.